The source of this T cell receptor beta chain is a study of cytomegalovirus exposure and HLA in healthy donors. PCR primers comprised 60 Vbeta and 13 Jbeta primers. Repertoires were generated with immunoSEQ multiplex PCR, while TCRdb's copy carries only in-frame clones and drops some. In all, the sample yields more than 200,000 clones. The CDR3 is 15 residues long. V lost 1 base and J lost 0, with 11 bases in between. Germline V gene sequence: CDR1 SGHNT, CDR2 YYREEE (reference sequence). Source material: PBMCs. The chain couples TRBV5-4 to TRBJ2-7; D uncertain. The sequence was obtained from a woman aged 25 to 45 in good health and CMV-seropositive. The CDR3 sequence is CASSLSFGGSYEQYF. In nucleotides, the CDR3 is TGTGCCAGCAGCTTGTCATTTGGCGGCTCCTACGAGCAGTACTTC.